The 28 T cell receptor beta chains presented below share a single source sample, sequenced in a study of human T cells and chemical hapten exposure. One entry per CDR3 protein results from TCRdb running MiXCR on the RACE reads. The data contain about 400,000 distinct CDR3 sequences, roughly 6% of them singletons. As for time point: patch test 2, 6 weeks after DPC sensitization. Specified treatment: therapeutic diphenylcyclopropenone sensitization with weekly scalp DPC. The input for sequencing was whole blood, taken in connection with sensitization to the hapten diphenylcyclopropenone (DPC). The receptor source for this set is a woman aged 18 to 35 with alopecia areata. Some clones in this sample may be carry-over from other donors' samples.

A few counts support this clonotype. This rearrangement joins TRBV4-1 to TRBJ1-2; TRBD1 agrees at 8 bases. From germline, CDR1 is MGHRA and CDR2 YSYEKL. The CDR3 runs 14 residues. The trim removed 3 bases at V and 4 bases at J, leaving 4 bases unmatched. Here the CDR3 reads CASSQGQAFYGYTF. The CDR3 region has the DNA TGCGCCAGCAGCCAGGGACAGGCCTTCTATGGCTACACCTTC.

This clonotype was counted between two and nine times. The chain uses TRBV20-1 and TRBJ1-5, with 7 bases identical to TRBD1. V dropped 3 bases and J dropped 2; count of bases not matched to a gene: 7. There are 15 residues in the CDR3. The germline gives CDR1 DFQATT, CDR2 SNEGSKA (reference sequence). CDR3 region: CSARDRINGNQPQHF. In DNA, the CDR3 is TGCAGTGCTAGGGACAGGATAAACGGCAATCAGCCCCAGCATTTT.

This clonotype was observed a few times. The chain is built from TRBV4-3 and TRBJ2-6, with D perhaps TRBD1 or TRBD2 (5 bases each). Trimming stripped 0 bases from V and 0 bases from J, with 12 bases between. Germline CDR1 is LGHNA and CDR2 is YSLEER. There are 18 residues in the CDR3. The CDR3 protein is CASSQEGDANSGANVLTF. CDR3 in DNA: TGCGCCAGCAGCCAAGAAGGGGACGCAAACTCTGGGGCCAACGTCCTGACTTTC.

This clonotype was seen a handful of times. This sequence joins TRBV3-1 and TRBJ1-1; no clear D. V was clipped by 1 base and J by 3 bases, with 6 bases between them. CDR3 length equals 13 residues. Germline CDR1 reads LGHDT; CDR2 reads YNNKEL (reference sequence). CDR3 in DNA: TGTGCCAGCAGCCAAGTCAGAGACACTGAAGCTTTCTTT. It is translated as CASSQVRDTEAFF.

This clonotype has at least ten counts. V and J are TRBV7-2 and TRBJ2-3; perhaps TRBD2 as D (6 bases). V was clipped by 5 bases and J by 1 base, with 25 bases between them. The CDR3 runs to 19 residues. Germline V gene lookup returns CDR1 SGHTA and CDR2 FQGNSA. CDR3 DNA: TGTGCCAGCAGCCCCACTCCTTACGGGGTCGGCGGGGGCACAGATACGCAGTATTTT. Amino acid sequence: CASSPTPYGVGGGTDTQYF.

This clonotype showed up just a few times. The genes are TRBV5-6 and TRBJ1-6; a weak D match, TRBD1 (5 bases). The CDR3 has 15 amino acids. Germline V CDR1 and CDR2: SGHDT, YYEEEE. V lost 0 bases and J lost 8, with 12 bases in between. CDR3 amino acids: CASSLVSLGDSPLHF. The CDR3 nucleotides are TGTGCCAGCAGCTTGGTCTCTCTAGGGGATTCACCCCTCCACTTT.

This clonotype was counted a few times. The CDR3 DNA is TGTGCCAGCAGCTCGAGGGAAACCGGGGAGCTGTTTTTT. This encodes CASSSRETGELFF. V and J are TRBV7-2 and TRBJ2-2, with a tentative D call TRBD2 (5 bases). Trimming took off 4 bases at V and 5 bases at J, with 8 bases between the two ends. In germline, CDR1 is SGHTA, CDR2 FQGNSA. This CDR3 spans 13 amino acids.

This clonotype was observed a handful of times. This chain uses TRBV5-1 with TRBJ2-7; a weak D match, TRBD1 (6 bases). Trimming shortened V by 4 bases and J by 9 bases, and 14 bases separated the two germline ends. In germline, CDR1 is SGHRS, CDR2 YFSETQ. CDR3 length: 12 amino acids. In nucleotides, the CDR3 is TGCGCCAGCAGCCCGGACAGTATCCCGCAGTACTTC. Translated, it gives CASSPDSIPQYF.

The chain has TRBV7-2 and TRBJ2-7; TRBD1 agrees at 8 bases. This CDR3 is built from 13 residues. The germline gives CDR1 SGHTA, CDR2 FQGNSA. Trimming removed 3 bases from V and 9 bases from J; junction bases left unmatched: 7. The CDR3 DNA is TGTGCCAGCAGCTTGGGGGGCGGACAGGGGCAGTACTTC. Its translation: CASSLGGGQGQYF.

In its sample, this clonotype was seen a few times. The gene calls are TRBV7-8 and TRBJ2-3; the D is unclear. Germline V gene data show CDR1 as SGHVS and CDR2 as FQNEAQ. CDR3 size: 14 residues. Trimming took off 4 bases at V and 5 bases at J, with 13 bases between the two ends. The CDR3 nucleotides are TGTGCCAGCAGCTCCCTATTCGGAAAAGATACGCAGTATTTT. Translating gives CASSSLFGKDTQYF.

In this sample, this clonotype turned up a few times. The V gene is TRBV20-1, the J gene TRBJ2-7; perhaps D is TRBD1 or TRBD2 (6 bases each). Germline values: CDR1 DFQATT, CDR2 SNEGSKA (reference sequence). CDR3 length: 13 residues. V was clipped by 3 bases and J by 3 bases, with 12 bases between them. CDR3 DNA sequence: TGCAGTGCTAGGGCGGGGACACTCTACGAGCAGTACTTC. It yields the protein CSARAGTLYEQYF.

V gene TRBV7-3 combines with J gene TRBJ2-5, with 10 bases matching TRBD2. J gave up 4 bases and V 5 bases, and 7 bases lay outside the gene matches. The length of the CDR3 is 15 residues. CDR1 is SGHTA and CDR2 is FQGTGA in the germline V gene. Written as DNA, the CDR3 is TGTGCCAGCAGCCCGAGCGGGGGGGTGGTAGAGACCCAGTACTTC. This translates into CASSPSGGVVETQYF.

In this sample, this clonotype turned up a few times. The gene calls are TRBV7-2 and TRBJ2-3; D might be TRBD2 (5 bases). The CDR3 is 14 amino acids. From germline, CDR1 is SGHTA and CDR2 FQGNSA. V lost 6 bases and J 4 bases, leaving 14 bases between the germline ends. CDR3 sequence (DNA): TGTGCCAGCAGGACCGGGGTCCGGCCAGATACGCAGTATTTT. It is translated as CASRTGVRPDTQYF.

This chain links TRBV9 with TRBJ1-2; D call uncertain. CDR1 and CDR2 from the germline V gene are SGDLS and YYNGEE. V was clipped by 1 base and J by 0 bases, with 13 bases between them. The CDR3 is made up of 16 amino acids. CDR3 in amino acids: CASSVTNTEANYGYTF. The CDR3 bases are TGTGCCAGCAGCGTAACCAACACGGAAGCTAACTATGGCTACACCTTC.

The genes are TRBV7-2 and TRBJ1-4; D uncertain. Germline V gene data show CDR1 as SGHTA and CDR2 as FQGNSA. The ends were cut back, 6 bases at V and 8 bases at J, with 19 bases in the middle. This CDR3 spans 15 amino acids. This chain's CDR3 is CASSFFGDSWEKLFF. The CDR3 DNA reads TGTGCCAGCAGTTTCTTCGGGGATTCTTGGGAAAAACTGTTTTTT. The full variable domain, rest sourced from reference TRBV7-2 and TRBJ1-4, is GAGVSQSPSNKVTEKGKDVELRCDPISGHTALYWYRQSLGQGLEFLIYFQGNSAPDKSGLPSDRFSAERTGGSVSTLTIQRTQQEDSAVYLCASSFFGDSWEKLFFGSGTQLSVL.

This clonotype was counted a single time. The genes are TRBV7-9 and TRBJ1-2; D uncertain. The CDR3 covers 15 residues. The V end was cut by 5 bases, the J end by 0 bases, with 13 bases between. Germline lookup yields CDR1 SEHNR and CDR2 FQNEAQ (reference sequence). This CDR3 is CASSPRRTPNYGYTF. The DNA for the CDR3 is TGTGCCAGCAGCCCTAGACGGACTCCTAACTATGGCTACACCTTC.

The chain joins TRBV7-9 to TRBJ1-1; 9 nucleotides agree with TRBD1. The CDR3 consists of 15 residues. CDR1 is SEHNR, CDR2 FQNEAQ, per germline (reference sequence). With 0 bases clipped from V and 3 bases from J, the junction kept 2 bases outside the gene matches. CDR3 nucleotides: TGTGCCAGCAGCTTAGCTGGGACAGGGCACACTGAAGCTTTCTTT. Translating it yields CASSLAGTGHTEAFF. Full variable domain (missing parts from reference TRBV7-9 and TRBJ1-1): DTGVSQNPRHKITKRGQNVTFRCDPISEHNRLYWYRQTLGQGPEFLTYFQNEAQLEKSRLLSDRFSAERPKGSFSTLEIQRTEQGDSAMYLCASSLAGTGHTEAFFGQGTRLTVV.

The genes are TRBV6-2 or TRBV6-3 and TRBJ2-2; D remains ambiguous. CDR1 and CDR2 (germline): MNHEY, SVGEGT. The CDR3 length is 14 residues. Trimming left V 0 bases short and J 5 bases short, with 7 bases between. CDR3 sequence (DNA): TGTGCCAGCAGTTACTCGTATTTGACCGGGGAGCTGTTTTTT. It codes for CASSYSYLTGELFF.

This clonotype was counted many times. V gene TRBV10-3 combines with J gene TRBJ1-4; no clear D. CDR3 length: 18 amino acids. CDR1 ENHRY and CDR2 SYGVKD come from the germline V gene. V was trimmed by 3 bases and J by 0 bases, leaving 17 bases between them. This chain's CDR3 is CAISDPVSSLATNEKLFF. The CDR3 coding sequence is TGTGCCATCAGTGACCCGGTCAGCTCACTTGCAACTAATGAAAAACTGTTTTTT.

This clonotype occurred many times. An end of the junction does not agree with germline; a read error may underlie this. CDR3 in amino acids: CASSQGRLARF. The CDR3 DNA reads as TGTGCCAGCAGCCAAGGGCGACTAGCTCGGTTT. The chain employs TRBV14 and TRBJ2-3; 7 bases fit TRBD2. The CDR3 runs to 11 residues. CDR1 SGHDN and CDR2 FVKESK come from the germline V gene.

V gene TRBV5-5 combines with J gene TRBJ2-7, with 8 bases matching TRBD1. CDR3 length: 14 amino acids. The V gene end was trimmed by 1 base and the J gene end by 7 bases; junction bases not matched to a gene: 7. Germline V gene lookup returns CDR1 SGHKS and CDR2 YYEKEE (reference sequence). The CDR3 is CASSLSGQGLEQYF. Here the CDR3 DNA reads TGTGCCAGCAGCTTGTCCGGACAGGGTCTAGAGCAGTACTTC.

In this sample, this clonotype turned up a few times. This chain uses TRBV27 with TRBJ2-2; a possible D gene is TRBD1 (5 bases). This CDR3 is 14 amino acids long. The V gene lost 5 bases and the J gene lost 1 base, with 8 bases spanning the gap. CDR1 MNHEY and CDR2 SMNVEV come from the germline V gene (reference sequence). The CDR3 bases are TGTGCCAGCAGTCCGGACATGAACACCGGGGAGCTGTTTTTT. Its translation is CASSPDMNTGELFF.

V gene TRBV5-4 combines with J gene TRBJ2-5; D is possibly TRBD2 (5 bases). The CDR3 sequence is 14 residues long. Trimming removed 3 bases at V and 4 bases at J, with 13 bases between. The germline gives CDR1 SGHNT, CDR2 YYREEE (reference sequence). The CDR3 DNA is TGTGCCAGCAGCTCGTTTACCAGCGGAGAGACCCAGTACTTC. It encodes CASSSFTSGETQYF.

This clonotype appeared a single time. Because the CDR3's place on the DNA is in doubt, the DNA is left out and the CDR3 is given as listed by TCRdb. V is TRBV7-2 and J is TRBJ2-2; TRBD1 is the table's D call, not checked against the DNA. Germline CDR1 is SGHTA and CDR2 is FQGNSA. 16 amino acids form the CDR3, both terminal residues included. The CDR3 is CASILGAGVNTGELFF.

The chain has TRBV7-9 and TRBJ1-2; D is ambiguous. The V gene's germline CDR1 is SEHNR and CDR2 FQNEAQ (reference sequence). This CDR3 is 14 amino acids long. The V end was cut by 5 bases, the J end by 6 bases, with 16 bases between. CDR3 region: CASSPQAGGNGYTF. The CDR3 DNA is TGTGCCAGCAGCCCCCAGGCAGGTGGGAATGGCTACACCTTC.

In this sample, this clonotype turned up many times. The V and J genes are TRBV7-6 and TRBJ2-3; tentatively, D is TRBD2 (5 bases). Germline CDR1 is SGHVS and CDR2 is FNYEAQ. V lost 2 bases and J lost 3, with 15 bases in between. This CDR3 has 16 amino acids. The CDR3 bases are TGTGCCAGCAGCTTACGGCCCGAGGGCAGGACAGATACGCAGTATTTT. Protein: CASSLRPEGRTDTQYF.

This clonotype was detected many times. The chain combines TRBV6-5 with TRBJ1-1, with a weak D call TRBD1 (5 bases). V was shortened by 4 bases and J by 8 bases, with 17 bases between the two germline ends. The CDR3 runs 14 residues. CDR1 and CDR2 (germline): MNHEY, SVGAGI. CDR3 DNA: TGTGCCAGCAGTTCCCCGACCCAAGGGGCCGAAGCTTTCTTT. This sequence encodes CASSSPTQGAEAFF.

This clonotype was seen ten or more times. V is TRBV5-1 and J is TRBJ2-3, with TRBD2 matching 9 bases. V was pared by 0 bases and J by 0 bases, with 11 bases of the junction left unmatched. CDR3 length: 19 residues. CDR1 and CDR2 from the germline V gene are SGHRS and YFSETQ. The CDR3: CASSLAGLAGMRSTDTQYF. The CDR3 DNA sequence: TGCGCCAGCAGCTTGGCCGGGCTAGCGGGGATGAGGAGCACAGATACGCAGTATTTT.